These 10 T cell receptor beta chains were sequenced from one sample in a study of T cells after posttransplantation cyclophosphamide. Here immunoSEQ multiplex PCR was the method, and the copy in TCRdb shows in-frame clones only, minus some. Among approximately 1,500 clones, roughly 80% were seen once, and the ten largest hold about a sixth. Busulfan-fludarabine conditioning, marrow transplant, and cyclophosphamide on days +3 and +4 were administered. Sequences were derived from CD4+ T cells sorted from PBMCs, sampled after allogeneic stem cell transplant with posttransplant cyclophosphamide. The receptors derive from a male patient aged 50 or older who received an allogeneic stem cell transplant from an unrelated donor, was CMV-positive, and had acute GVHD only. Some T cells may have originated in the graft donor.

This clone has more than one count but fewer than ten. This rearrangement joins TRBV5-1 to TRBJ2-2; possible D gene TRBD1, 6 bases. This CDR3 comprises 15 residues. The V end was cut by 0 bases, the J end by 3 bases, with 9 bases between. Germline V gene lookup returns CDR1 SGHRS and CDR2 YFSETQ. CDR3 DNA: TGCGCCAGCAGCTTGGATGCAGGGGACACCGGGGAGCTGTTTTTT. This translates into CASSLDAGDTGELFF.

DNA of the CDR3: TGTGCCAGCGCCCCGGGGACAGTCACAGATACGCAGTATTTT. As protein: CASAPGTVTDTQYF. This chain connects TRBV18 to TRBJ2-3; 7 nucleotides align to TRBD1. The junction had 7 bases not matched to a gene; V was cut back by 8 bases and J by 2 bases. Germline values: CDR1 KGHSH, CDR2 LQKENI. The CDR3 runs to 14 residues.

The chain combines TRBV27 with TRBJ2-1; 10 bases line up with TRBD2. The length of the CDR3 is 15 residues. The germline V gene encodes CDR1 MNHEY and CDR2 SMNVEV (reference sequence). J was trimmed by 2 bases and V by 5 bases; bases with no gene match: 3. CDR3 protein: CASSRAGGTYNEQFF. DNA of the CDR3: TGTGCCAGCAGTCGAGCGGGGGGGACCTACAATGAGCAGTTCTTC.

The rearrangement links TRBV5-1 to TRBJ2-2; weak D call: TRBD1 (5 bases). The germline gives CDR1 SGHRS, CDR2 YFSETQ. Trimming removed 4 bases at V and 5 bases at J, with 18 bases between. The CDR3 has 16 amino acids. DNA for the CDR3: TGCGCCAGCAGCGAAGGACACGCGGTAACGACCGGGGAGCTGTTTTTT. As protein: CASSEGHAVTTGELFF.

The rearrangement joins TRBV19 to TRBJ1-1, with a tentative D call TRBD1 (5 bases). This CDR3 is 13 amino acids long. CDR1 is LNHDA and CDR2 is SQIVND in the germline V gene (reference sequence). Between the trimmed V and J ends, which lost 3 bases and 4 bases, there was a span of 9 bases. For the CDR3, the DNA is TGTGCCAGTAGTATTGAAAGGGGCACTGAAGCTTTCTTT. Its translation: CASSIERGTEAFF.

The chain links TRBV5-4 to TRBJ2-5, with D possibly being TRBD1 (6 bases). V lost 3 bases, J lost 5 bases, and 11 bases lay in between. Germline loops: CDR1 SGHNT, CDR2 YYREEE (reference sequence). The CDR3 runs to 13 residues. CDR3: CASSSGVRETQYF. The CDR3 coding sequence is TGTGCCAGCAGCTCAGGGGTTAGGGAGACCCAGTACTTC.

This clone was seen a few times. The CDR3 reads CASSRTSGSFSYEQYF. For the CDR3, the DNA is TGTGCCAGCAGCCGGACTAGCGGGAGTTTCTCCTACGAGCAGTACTTC. This rearrangement joins TRBV27 to TRBJ2-7; 13 bases are a match to TRBD2. With V trimmed by 6 bases and J by 0 bases, 5 bases remained unmatched. Germline CDR1 is MNHEY and CDR2 is SMNVEV (reference sequence). This CDR3 region has 16 residues.

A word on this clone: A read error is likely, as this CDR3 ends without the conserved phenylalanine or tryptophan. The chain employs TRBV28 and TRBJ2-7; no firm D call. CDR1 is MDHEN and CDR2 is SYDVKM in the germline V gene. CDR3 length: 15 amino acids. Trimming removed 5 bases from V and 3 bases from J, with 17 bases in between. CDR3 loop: CASSPGGSSNYEQYL. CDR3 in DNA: TGTGCCAGCAGTCCCGGTGGGTCTTCGAACTACGAGCAGTACCTC.

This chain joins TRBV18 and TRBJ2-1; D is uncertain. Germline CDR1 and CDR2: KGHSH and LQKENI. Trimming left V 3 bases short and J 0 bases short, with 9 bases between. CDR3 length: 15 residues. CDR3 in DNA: TGTGCCAGCTCACCGACCGCGGACTCCTACAATGAGCAGTTCTTC. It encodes CASSPTADSYNEQFF.

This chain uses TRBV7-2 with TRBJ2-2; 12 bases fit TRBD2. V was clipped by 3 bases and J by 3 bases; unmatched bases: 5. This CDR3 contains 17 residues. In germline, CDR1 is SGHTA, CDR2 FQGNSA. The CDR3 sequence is CASSFSRLAGDTGELFF. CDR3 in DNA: TGTGCCAGCAGCTTCTCTCGACTAGCGGGAGACACCGGGGAGCTGTTTTTT.